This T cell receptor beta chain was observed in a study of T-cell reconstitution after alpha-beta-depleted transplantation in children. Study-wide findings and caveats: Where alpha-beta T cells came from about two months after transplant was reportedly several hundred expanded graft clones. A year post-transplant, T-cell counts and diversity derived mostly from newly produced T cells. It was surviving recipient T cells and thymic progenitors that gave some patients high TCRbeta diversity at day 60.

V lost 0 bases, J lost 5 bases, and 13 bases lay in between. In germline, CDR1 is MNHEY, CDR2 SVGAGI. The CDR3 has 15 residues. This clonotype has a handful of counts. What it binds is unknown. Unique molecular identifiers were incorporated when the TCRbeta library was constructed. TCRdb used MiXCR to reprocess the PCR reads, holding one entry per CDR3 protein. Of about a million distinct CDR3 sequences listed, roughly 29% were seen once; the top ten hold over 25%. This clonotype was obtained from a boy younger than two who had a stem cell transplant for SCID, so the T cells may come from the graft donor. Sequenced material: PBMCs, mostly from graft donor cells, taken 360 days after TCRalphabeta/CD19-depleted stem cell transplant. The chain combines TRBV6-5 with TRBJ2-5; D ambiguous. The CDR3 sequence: CASSYSASQPETQYF. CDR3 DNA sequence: TGTGCCAGCAGTTACTCGGCGTCACAACCGGAGACCCAGTACTTC.